These 5 T cell receptor beta chains originate from one sample sequenced in a study of vaccination and CD4 T cells after COVID-19. The Oncomine TCR Beta short-read assay was what sequenced the DNA obtained from cultured CD4+ T cells. MiXCR was run by TCRdb on the PCR reads, yielding one entry per CDR3 protein. Of over 15,000 distinct CDR3 sequences in the sample, 30% to 45% are singletons; the top ten hold 13% to 15%. Treatment defined: approximately nine-day PBMC culture with coronavirus spike peptide pools or control peptides (ViraFEST assay). The antigens of these receptors remain unknown. The sequencing sample was made of cultured CD4+ T cells from blood. The receptor source for this set is a human donor with COVID-19.

The chain couples TRBV7-9 to TRBJ1-5; maybe TRBD1 (6 bases). The CDR3 is 13 amino acids. The V end lost 8 bases, the J end lost 3 bases, and 11 bases lay between the germline ends. Germline V gives CDR1 SEHNR, CDR2 FQNEAQ (reference sequence). CDR3 region: CASGAGVNQPQHF. CDR3 nucleotides: TGTGCCAGCGGAGCAGGGGTCAATCAGCCCCAGCATTTT.

The chain employs TRBV7-9 and TRBJ2-1; 16 nucleotides line up with TRBD2. Germline trimming cut 1 base from V and 10 bases from J; bases unmatched to any gene: 7. Germline CDR1 and CDR2: SEHNR and FQNEAQ (reference sequence). The CDR3 spans 17 residues. CDR3 nucleotides: TGTGCCAGCAGCTTAGGCGGGACTAGCGGGGGGGCGTTCGAGCAGTTCTTC. Protein product: CASSLGGTSGGAFEQFF.

This clonotype was picked up a small number of times. V usage is TRBV5-1 and J usage is TRBJ1-1; D ambiguous. Trimming took off 1 base at V and 7 bases at J, with 11 bases between the two ends. CDR3 length equals 13 residues. Germline CDR1 and CDR2: SGHRS and YFSETQ. The chain's CDR3 is CASSLSHDLEAFF. CDR3 sequence (DNA): TGCGCCAGCAGCTTGAGTCATGATCTTGAAGCTTTCTTT.

This rearrangement joins TRBV27 to TRBJ1-6; 10 bases map to TRBD1. CDR3 size: 16 residues. After removal of 4 bases from V and 10 bases from J, the junction contained 10 bases not matched to a gene. Germline V CDR1 and CDR2: MNHEY, SMNVEV (reference sequence). The CDR3 here is CASSSWGGTGVSPLHF. The CDR3 region has the DNA TGTGCCAGCAGTTCCTGGGGGGGGACAGGGGTGTCACCCCTCCACTTT.

This chain joins TRBV28 and TRBJ1-5; D is possibly TRBD1 (5 bases). From germline, CDR1 is MDHEN and CDR2 SYDVKM. The CDR3 totals 15 residues. With 4 bases removed from V and 0 bases from J, the gap between germline ends came to 10 bases. The CDR3 DNA is TGTGCCAGCAGTTGGGGGACGGATAGCAATCAGCCCCAGCATTTT. It specifies CASSWGTDSNQPQHF. The whole variable domain, filled in from reference TRBV28 and TRBJ1-5, reads DVKVTQSSRYLVKRTGEKVFLECVQDMDHENMFWYRQDPGLGLRLIYFSYDVKMKEKGDIPEGYSVSREKKERFSLILESASTNQTSMYLCASSWGTDSNQPQHFGDGTRLSIL.